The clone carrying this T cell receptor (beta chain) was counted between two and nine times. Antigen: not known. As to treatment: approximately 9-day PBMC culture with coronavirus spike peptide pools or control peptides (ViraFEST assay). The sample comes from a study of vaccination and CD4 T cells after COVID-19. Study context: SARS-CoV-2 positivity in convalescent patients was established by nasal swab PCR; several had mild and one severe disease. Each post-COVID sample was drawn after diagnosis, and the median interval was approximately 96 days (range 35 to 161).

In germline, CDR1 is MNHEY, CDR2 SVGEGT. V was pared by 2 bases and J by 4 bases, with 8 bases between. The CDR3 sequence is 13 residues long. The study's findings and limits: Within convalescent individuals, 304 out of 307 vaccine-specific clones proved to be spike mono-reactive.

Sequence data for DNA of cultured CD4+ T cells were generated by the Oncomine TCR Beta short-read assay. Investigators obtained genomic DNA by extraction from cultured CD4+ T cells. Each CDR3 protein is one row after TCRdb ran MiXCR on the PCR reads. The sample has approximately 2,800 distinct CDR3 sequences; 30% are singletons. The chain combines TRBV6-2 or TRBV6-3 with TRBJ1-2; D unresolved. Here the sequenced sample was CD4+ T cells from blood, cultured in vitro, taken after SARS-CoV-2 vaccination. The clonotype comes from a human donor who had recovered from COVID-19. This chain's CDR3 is CASSYDGSYGYTF. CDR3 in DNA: TGTGCCAGCAGTTACGATGGCAGCTATGGCTACACCTTC.